The 20 T cell receptor beta chains presented below share a single source sample, sequenced in a study of T cells in Graves' hyperthyroidism and ophthalmopathy. What was amplified from RNA transcripts were TCR beta CDR3 regions. Using the HTBI primer set, a first-round RT-PCR was run on the TCR CDR3. TCRdb recomputed calls from the multiplex PCR reads with MiXCR, one row per CDR3 protein. The table lists roughly 570,000 distinct CDR3 sequences, around 46% of them singletons. The sample taken for sequencing was peripheral blood or thyroid tissue (not recorded which). These receptors all come from an adult woman with Graves' disease, either hyperthyroidism or ophthalmopathy (not recorded which).

V and J are TRBV6-2 or TRBV6-3 and TRBJ2-7; D is unclear. There are 18 residues in the CDR3. V lost 0 bases to trimming and J lost 2 bases, with 20 bases between them. CDR1 and CDR2 from the germline V gene are MNHEY and SVGEGT. CDR3 bases: TGTGCCAGCAGTTACTCGAGTCCTCGGAGACCCCGTACCTACGAGCAGTACTTC. Amino acid sequence: CASSYSSPRRPRTYEQYF.

This clonotype was seen repeatedly, ten times or more. V is TRBV19 and J is TRBJ1-1; D unresolved. The CDR3 extends over 12 amino acids. Germline V gene lookup returns CDR1 LNHDA and CDR2 SQIVND (reference sequence). Trimming took off 8 bases at V and 4 bases at J, with 11 bases between the two ends. CDR3 residues: CASRTTGTEAFF. CDR3 nucleotides: TGTGCCAGTCGGACCACGGGCACTGAAGCTTTCTTT.

This clonotype was seen a few times. The CDR3 spells CSVVPYRGNTEAFF. The CDR3 DNA reads TGCAGCGTTGTACCCTACCGCGGGAACACTGAAGCTTTCTTT. V and J are TRBV29-1 and TRBJ1-1, with D uncertain. The germline V gene encodes CDR1 SQVTM and CDR2 ANQGSEA. V gave up 4 bases and J gave up 1 base, with 13 bases separating them. The CDR3 consists of 14 residues.

With respect to this clonotype: This could be a read error, since a much larger clone is one nucleotide away. The CDR3 is CAISAGTGGHEQYF. The CDR3 nucleotides read TGTGCCATCAGCGCAGGGACAGGGGGACACGAGCAGTACTTC. This chain links TRBV10-3 with TRBJ2-7; 11 nucleotides align to TRBD1. Germline loops: CDR1 ENHRY, CDR2 SYGVKD. This CDR3 is 14 amino acids long. Losses at the gene ends were 6 bases for V and 5 bases for J; bases not matched to a gene: 6.

The chain joins TRBV10-3 to TRBJ2-7, with 7 bases that match TRBD1. CDR1 and CDR2 (germline): ENHRY, SYGVKD. V lost 4 bases and J lost 0; bases outside the gene matches: 9. CDR3 length: 16 amino acids. The CDR3 spells CAISATRQGYSYEQYF. The CDR3 DNA reads TGTGCCATCAGTGCTACAAGACAGGGATACTCCTACGAGCAGTACTTC.

The DNA of the CDR3 is TGTGCCAGCAGTTTAAATCCAACCTCCTACGAGCAGTACTTC. Protein: CASSLNPTSYEQYF. The V and J genes are TRBV28 and TRBJ2-7; no reliable D call. From germline, CDR1 is MDHEN and CDR2 SYDVKM. V was cut by 2 bases and J by 0 bases, with 8 bases left in between. The CDR3 totals 14 residues.

This clonotype was recorded many times. V usage is TRBV12-5 and J usage is TRBJ1-2, with D possibly being TRBD1 (5 bases). V shed 6 bases and J shed 8 bases, with 28 bases lying between them. This CDR3 is built from 17 residues. Germline V CDR1 and CDR2: LGHNT, FRNRAP. For the CDR3, the DNA is TGTGCTAGTGGGTTCAGGGCCCTAGGCAGCACAACGGGGGGCTACACCTTC. Translating gives CASGFRALGSTTGGYTF.

This clonotype occurred many times. This chain joins TRBV15 and TRBJ1-2; no firm D call. This CDR3 is 14 amino acids long. CDR1 is LNHNV and CDR2 is YYDKDF in the germline V gene (reference sequence). V was pared by 5 bases and J by 2 bases, with 12 bases between. DNA for the CDR3: TGTGCCACCAGCTTTAGGGCGGTGAACTATGGCTACACCTTC. It yields the protein CATSFRAVNYGYTF.

This clonotype occurred many times. The J gene is TRBJ1-1, the V gene TRBV24-1, with a possible D match to TRBD1 (5 bases). The CDR3 totals 17 residues. Trimming removed 9 bases at V and 1 base at J, with 23 bases between. Germline-derived CDR1 and CDR2 are KGHDR and SFDVKD. CDR3 DNA sequence: TGTGCCACCTGGCGGGCGGAAATCTTAGGGGAGAACACTGAAGCTTTCTTT. Its protein product is CATWRAEILGENTEAFF.

This clonotype was counted ten times or more. The gene calls are TRBV2 and TRBJ2-5; tentative D call: TRBD2 (6 bases). The CDR3 length is 15 residues. V was shortened by 2 bases and J by 1 base, with 11 bases between the two germline ends. CDR1 SNHLY and CDR2 FYNNEI come from the germline V gene. CDR3 DNA: TGTGCCAGCAGTGAATGGCGGGAATCCCAAGAGACCCAGTACTTC. Its protein is CASSEWRESQETQYF.

The chain links TRBV11-2 to TRBJ2-7, with 11 bases identical to TRBD2. Germline trimming cut 1 base from V and 3 bases from J; bases unmatched to any gene: 5. Germline CDR1 SGHAT, CDR2 FQNNGV. The CDR3 spans 16 residues. The CDR3 DNA reads TGTGCCAGCAGCTTAGGGGCTAGCGGGGGGATCTACGAGCAGTACTTC. Translation: CASSLGASGGIYEQYF.

The chain combines TRBV10-3 with TRBJ1-1, with D unresolved. The germline CDR1 and CDR2 sequences are ENHRY and SYGVKD. Trimming pared 4 bases from V and 4 bases from J, leaving 10 bases between. The CDR3 is 13 residues long. As DNA, the CDR3 is TGTGCCATCAGTGGAGACGGGTCCACTGAAGCTTTCTTT. This gives the protein CAISGDGSTEAFF.

The V and J genes are TRBV29-1 and TRBJ1-1; TRBD1 might be the D (6 bases). Germline CDR1 SQVTM, CDR2 ANQGSEA. The V and J ends lost 5 bases and 4 bases respectively, with 17 bases between them. The CDR3 consists of 14 residues. In DNA form, the CDR3 reads TGCAGCGTTACCCTTCCGGGGGGCGGCACTGAAGCTTTCTTT. This translates into CSVTLPGGGTEAFF.

J is TRBJ2-2 and V is TRBV7-8; 9 positions agree with TRBD1. The CDR3 extends over 14 amino acids. The germline gives CDR1 SGHVS, CDR2 FQNEAQ. The trim removed 9 bases at V and 5 bases at J, leaving 7 bases unmatched. DNA for the CDR3: TGTGCCAGTAGTAATGGACAGGGGACCGGGGAGCTGTTTTTT. Translation gives CASSNGQGTGELFF.

The chain has TRBV19 and TRBJ2-2; TRBD2 might be the D (5 bases). Germline V gives CDR1 LNHDA, CDR2 SQIVND (reference sequence). Trimming pared 8 bases from V and 3 bases from J, leaving 10 bases between. This CDR3 has 13 residues. The CDR3 protein is CASPGKDTGELFF. CDR3 DNA: TGTGCCAGTCCCGGGAAGGACACCGGGGAGCTGTTTTTT. Variable domain in full (rest from reference TRBV19 and TRBJ2-2): DGGITQSPKYLFRKEGQNVTLSCEQNLNHDAMYWYRQDPGQGLRLIYYSQIVNDFQKGDIAEGYSVSREKKESFPLTVTSAQKNPTAFYLCASPGKDTGELFFGEGSRLTVL.

This chain connects TRBV7-2 to TRBJ2-5; 7 bases are a match to TRBD1. V lost 2 bases, J lost 5 bases, and 5 bases stayed unmatched. CDR3 length: 14 residues. The germline gives CDR1 SGHTA, CDR2 FQGNSA. The CDR3 coding sequence is TGTGCCAGCAGCTTACACAGGGGCAGGGAGACCCAGTACTTC. This codes for CASSLHRGRETQYF.

The chain carries TRBV2 and TRBJ1-1; a weak D match, TRBD1 (5 bases). The CDR3 has 13 amino acids. CDR1 and CDR2 (germline): SNHLY, FYNNEI. V shed 5 bases and J shed 4 bases, with 11 bases lying between them. CDR3 in DNA: TGTGCCAGCAGTTATGCAGGGCCCACTGAAGCTTTCTTT. Translated: CASSYAGPTEAFF.

This chain links TRBV12-3 or TRBV12-4 with TRBJ1-2, with D hard to call. Trimming cost V 6 bases and J 5 bases, with 13 bases left between them. This CDR3 has 13 residues. The CDR3 nucleotides are TGTGCCAGCAGAGGCGACGGAGAATATGGCTACACCTTC. It yields the protein CASRGDGEYGYTF.

V and J are TRBV5-4 and TRBJ2-7; 9 positions agree with TRBD1. Germline CDR1 is SGHNT and CDR2 is YYREEE (reference sequence). Trimming removed 5 bases from V and 6 bases from J; junction bases left unmatched: 9. The CDR3 is 14 residues long. The CDR3 is CASSPTGTGSEQYF. CDR3 coding DNA: TGTGCCAGCAGTCCTACCGGGACAGGGTCCGAGCAGTACTTC. Together with reference TRBV5-4 and TRBJ2-7, the CDR3 gives the full variable domain: ETGVTQSPTHLIKTRGQQVTLRCSSQSGHNTVSWYQQALGQGPQFIFQYYREEENGRGNFPPRFSGLQFPNYSSELNVNALELDDSALYLCASSPTGTGSEQYFGPGTRLTVT.

This clonotype was seen ten or more times. The rearrangement joins TRBV5-8 to TRBJ2-5; 8 bases fit TRBD2. CDR1 and CDR2 from the germline V gene are SGHTS and YDEGEE. This CDR3 has 16 amino acids. V lost 4 bases to trimming and J lost 4 bases; unmatched junction nucleotides: 12. CDR3 loop: CASSPPDGRAGETQYF. CDR3 bases: TGTGCCAGCAGCCCTCCGGACGGGAGGGCCGGAGAGACCCAGTACTTC.